Listed below are T cell receptor beta chains from one sample, sequenced in a study of cytomegalovirus exposure and HLA in healthy donors. Only in-frame clones appear in the TCRdb table, and some are missing; sequencing was by immunoSEQ multiplex PCR. The sample consists of under 150,000 clones, about four fifths of them appearing once. The sample comprised PBMCs. These TCRs come from a man aged 25 to 45 in good health and CMV-seronegative. Each CDR3 is given with its conserved first and last residue.

CDR3 length	V gene	CDR3 protein
16	TRBV28	CASSFIGTGLNSPLHF
14	TRBV19	CATTVEVSGNTIYF
16	TRBV5-1	CASSLAEGADPYEQYF
13	TRBV18	CASSLREDTEAFF
13	TRBV7-9	CASSADYNYGYTF
16	TRBV5-1	CASSSSSGIEPDTQYF
14	TRBV30	CAWVGETSLYEQYF
12	TRBV2	CACLETGGGYTF
16	TRBV11-2	CASSLGSTAGGNEQFF
15	TRBV30	CAWSVNLLMAHEQFF
14	TRBV2	CASSGQGRTYEQYF
16	TRBV10-3	CAISESLAGGPGELFF
14	TRBV6-5	CASSYSPAAVEQYF
13	TRBV27	CASSNRGRNTIYF
12	TRBV6-1	CAIDRADSPLHF
15	TRBV5-1	CASSGGTLVLPEQFF
13	TRBV30	CAWTGGAGTEAFF
17	TRBV7-7	CASSFRGPGSGANVLTF
12	TRBV2	CASSQIYYEQYF
16	TRBV27	CASSSATSGRTDTQYF
14	TRBV5-6	CASSLQGSNQPQHF